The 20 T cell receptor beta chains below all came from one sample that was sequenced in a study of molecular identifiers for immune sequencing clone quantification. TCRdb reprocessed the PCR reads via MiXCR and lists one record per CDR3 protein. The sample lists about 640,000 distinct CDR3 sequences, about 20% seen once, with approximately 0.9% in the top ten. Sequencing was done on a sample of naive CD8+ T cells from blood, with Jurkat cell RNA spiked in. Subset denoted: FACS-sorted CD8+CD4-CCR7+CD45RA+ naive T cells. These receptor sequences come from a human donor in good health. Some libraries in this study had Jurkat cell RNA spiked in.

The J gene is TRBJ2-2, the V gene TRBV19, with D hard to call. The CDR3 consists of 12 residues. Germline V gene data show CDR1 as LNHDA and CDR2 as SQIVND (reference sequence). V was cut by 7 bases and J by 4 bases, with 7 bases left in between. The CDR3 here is CASNIGTGELFF. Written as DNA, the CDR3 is TGTGCCAGTAACATTGGCACCGGGGAGCTGTTTTTT.

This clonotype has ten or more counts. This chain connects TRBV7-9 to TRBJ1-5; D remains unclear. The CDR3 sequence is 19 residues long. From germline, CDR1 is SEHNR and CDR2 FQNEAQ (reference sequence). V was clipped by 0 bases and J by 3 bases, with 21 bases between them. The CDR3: CASSLAFAAPEAINQPQHF. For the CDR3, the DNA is TGTGCCAGCAGCTTAGCGTTTGCGGCCCCCGAAGCGATCAATCAGCCCCAGCATTTT. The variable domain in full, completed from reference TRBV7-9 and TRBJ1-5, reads DTGVSQNPRHKITKRGQNVTFRCDPISEHNRLYWYRQTLGQGPEFLTYFQNEAQLEKSRLLSDRFSAERPKGSFSTLEIQRTEQGDSAMYLCASSLAFAAPEAINQPQHFGDGTRLSIL.

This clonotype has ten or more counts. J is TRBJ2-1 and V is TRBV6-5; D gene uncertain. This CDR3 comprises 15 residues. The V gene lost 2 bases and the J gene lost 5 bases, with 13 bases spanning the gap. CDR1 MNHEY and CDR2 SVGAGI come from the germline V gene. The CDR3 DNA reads TGTGCCAGCAGTTACAATCATGGCCCCCACAATGAGCAGTTCTTC. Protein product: CASSYNHGPHNEQFF.

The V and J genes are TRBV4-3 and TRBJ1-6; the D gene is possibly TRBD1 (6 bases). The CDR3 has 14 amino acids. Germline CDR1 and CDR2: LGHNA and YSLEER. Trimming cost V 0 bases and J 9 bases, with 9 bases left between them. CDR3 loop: CASSQEGGGSPLHF. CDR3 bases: TGCGCCAGCAGCCAAGAAGGGGGGGGTTCACCCCTCCACTTT.

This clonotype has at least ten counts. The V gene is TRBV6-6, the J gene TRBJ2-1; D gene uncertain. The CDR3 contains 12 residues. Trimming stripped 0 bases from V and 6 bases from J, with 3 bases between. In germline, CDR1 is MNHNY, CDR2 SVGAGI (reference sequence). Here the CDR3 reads CASSYSRNEQFF. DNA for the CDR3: TGTGCCAGCAGTTACTCGCGCAATGAGCAGTTCTTC.

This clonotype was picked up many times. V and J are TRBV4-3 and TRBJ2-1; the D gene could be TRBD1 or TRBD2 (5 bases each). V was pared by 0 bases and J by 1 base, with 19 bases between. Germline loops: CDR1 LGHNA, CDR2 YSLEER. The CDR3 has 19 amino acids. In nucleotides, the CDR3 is TGCGCCAGCAGCCAAGAGGGGCAGCTAGCAATTGGGTCCTACAATGAGCAGTTCTTC. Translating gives CASSQEGQLAIGSYNEQFF.

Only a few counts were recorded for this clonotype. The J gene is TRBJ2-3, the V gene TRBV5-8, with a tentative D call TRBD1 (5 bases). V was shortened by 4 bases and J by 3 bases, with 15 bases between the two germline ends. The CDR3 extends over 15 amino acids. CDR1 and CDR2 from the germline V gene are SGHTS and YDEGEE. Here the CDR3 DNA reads TGTGCCAGCAGCCTCGACAGAAGCCCTACAGATACGCAGTATTTT. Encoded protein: CASSLDRSPTDTQYF.

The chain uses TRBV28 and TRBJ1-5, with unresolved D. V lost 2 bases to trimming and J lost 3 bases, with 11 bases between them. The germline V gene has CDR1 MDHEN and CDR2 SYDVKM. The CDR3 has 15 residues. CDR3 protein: CASSLILALNQPQHF. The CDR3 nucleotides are TGTGCCAGCAGTTTAATCCTGGCCCTCAATCAGCCCCAGCATTTT.

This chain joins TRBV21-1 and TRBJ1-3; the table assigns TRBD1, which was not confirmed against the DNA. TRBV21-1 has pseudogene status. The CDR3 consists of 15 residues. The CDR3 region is CASSKGGLSGNTIYF. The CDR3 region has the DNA TGTGCCAGCAGCAAAGGGGGGCTCTCTGGAAACACCATATATTTT.

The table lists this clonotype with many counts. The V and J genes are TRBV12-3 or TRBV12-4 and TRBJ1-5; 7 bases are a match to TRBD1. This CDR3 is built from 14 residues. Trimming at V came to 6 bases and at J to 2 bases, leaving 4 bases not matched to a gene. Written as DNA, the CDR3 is TGTGCCAGCAGCTCTGACAGGGGCAATCAGCCCCAGCATTTT. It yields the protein CASSSDRGNQPQHF.

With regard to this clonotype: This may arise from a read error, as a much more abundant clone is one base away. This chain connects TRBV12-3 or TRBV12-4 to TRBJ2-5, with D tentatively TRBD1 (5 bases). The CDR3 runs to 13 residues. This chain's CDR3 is CASSLRQKEAQYF. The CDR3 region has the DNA TGTGCCAGCAGTTTACGACAGAAAGAGGCCCAGTACTTC.

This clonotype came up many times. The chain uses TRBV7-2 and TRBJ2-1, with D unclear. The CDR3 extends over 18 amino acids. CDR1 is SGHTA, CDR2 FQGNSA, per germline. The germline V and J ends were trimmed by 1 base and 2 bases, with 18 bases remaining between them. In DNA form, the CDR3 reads TGTGCCAGCAGCTTAGAGGACGTGGTGGTAGGGCCCTACAATGAGCAGTTCTTC. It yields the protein CASSLEDVVVGPYNEQFF. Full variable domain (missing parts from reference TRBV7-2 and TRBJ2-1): GAGVSQSPSNKVTEKGKDVELRCDPISGHTALYWYRQSLGQGLEFLIYFQGNSAPDKSGLPSDRFSAERTGGSVSTLTIQRTQQEDSAVYLCASSLEDVVVGPYNEQFFGPGTRLTVL.

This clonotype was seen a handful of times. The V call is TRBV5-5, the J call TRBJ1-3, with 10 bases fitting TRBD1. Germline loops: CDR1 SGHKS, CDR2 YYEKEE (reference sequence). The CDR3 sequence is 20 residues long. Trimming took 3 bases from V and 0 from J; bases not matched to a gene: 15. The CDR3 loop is CASSWRTGTGDINSGNTIYF. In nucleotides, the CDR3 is TGTGCCAGCAGCTGGCGAACCGGGACAGGGGACATAAACTCTGGAAACACCATATATTTT.

Here the CDR3 reads CSTGQPNTGELFF. CDR3 in DNA: TGCAGTACCGGACAGCCTAACACCGGGGAGCTGTTTTTT. V and J are TRBV20-1 and TRBJ2-2, with D perhaps matching TRBD1 (6 bases). Germline V gene lookup returns CDR1 DFQATT and CDR2 SNEGSKA (reference sequence). V lost 8 bases to trimming and J lost 2 bases, with 12 bases between them. This CDR3 has 13 residues.

CDR3 loop: CASSPRGQRGPNSPLHF. The CDR3 nucleotides read TGTGCCAGCAGTCCGAGAGGACAGCGAGGCCCTAATTCACCCCTCCACTTT. The chain couples TRBV12-3 or TRBV12-4 to TRBJ1-6; possibly TRBD1 for D (6 bases). The CDR3 is 17 amino acids. With 5 bases removed from V and 6 bases from J, the gap between germline ends came to 20 bases.

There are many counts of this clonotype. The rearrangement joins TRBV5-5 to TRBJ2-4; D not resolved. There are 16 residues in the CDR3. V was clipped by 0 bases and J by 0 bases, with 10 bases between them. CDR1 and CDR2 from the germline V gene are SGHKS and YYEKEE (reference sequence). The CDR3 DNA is TGTGCCAGCAGCTTGGGACAAATACTAGCCAAAAACATTCAGTACTTC. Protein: CASSLGQILAKNIQYF.

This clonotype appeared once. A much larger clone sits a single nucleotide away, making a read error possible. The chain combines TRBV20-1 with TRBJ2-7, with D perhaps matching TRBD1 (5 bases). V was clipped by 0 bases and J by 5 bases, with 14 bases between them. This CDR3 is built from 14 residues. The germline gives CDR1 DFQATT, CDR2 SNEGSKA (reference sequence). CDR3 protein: CSARDEGVAHEQYF. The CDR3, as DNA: TGCAGTGCTAGAGATGAAGGGGTCGCCCACGAGCAGTACTTC.

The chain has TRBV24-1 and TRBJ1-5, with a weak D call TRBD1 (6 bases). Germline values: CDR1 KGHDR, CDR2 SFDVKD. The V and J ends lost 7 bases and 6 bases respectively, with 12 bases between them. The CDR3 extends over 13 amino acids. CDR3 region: CATSQGSGQPQHF. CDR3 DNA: TGTGCCACCAGCCAGGGGTCGGGTCAGCCCCAGCATTTT.

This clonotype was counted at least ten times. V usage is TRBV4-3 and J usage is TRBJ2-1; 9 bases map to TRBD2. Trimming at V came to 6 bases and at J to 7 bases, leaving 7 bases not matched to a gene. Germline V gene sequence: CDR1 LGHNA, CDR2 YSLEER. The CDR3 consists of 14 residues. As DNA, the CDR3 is TGCGCCAGCAGTGCGCTAGCGGGGACGAATGAGCAGTTCTTC. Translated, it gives CASSALAGTNEQFF.

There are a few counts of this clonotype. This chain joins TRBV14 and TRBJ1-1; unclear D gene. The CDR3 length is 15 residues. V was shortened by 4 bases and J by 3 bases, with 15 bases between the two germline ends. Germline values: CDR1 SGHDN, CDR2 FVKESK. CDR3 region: CASSPPPPAYTEAFF. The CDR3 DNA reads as TGTGCCAGCAGCCCCCCCCCCCCAGCCTACACTGAAGCTTTCTTT.